This T cell receptor (beta chain) was recorded in a study of T cells in Graves' hyperthyroidism and ophthalmopathy. As for the study in general: Peripheral blood was secured at the point of initial diagnosis, before any treatment.

The sample holds many counts of this clonotype. The CDR3 regions of TCR beta were amplified from RNA transcripts. The TCR CDR3 was amplified in a first-round RT-PCR using the HTBI primer set. MiXCR was run by TCRdb on the multiplex PCR reads, yielding one entry per CDR3 protein. In the table there are approximately 710,000 distinct CDR3 sequences, roughly 17% of which are singletons. V was trimmed by 1 base and J by 7 bases, leaving 16 bases between them. This CDR3 is 15 amino acids long. CDR1 and CDR2 from the germline V gene are MGHDK and SYGVNS. The authors obtained PBMCs from 10 ml of fresh peripheral blood.

Sequenced: blood. The receptor was isolated from a man aged 50 to 60 with Graves' hyperthyroidism. The chain recombines TRBV25-1 with TRBJ1-1, with D perhaps matching TRBD1 (6 bases). This chain's CDR3 is CASSEWPRGVGEAFF. The CDR3, as DNA: TGTGCCAGCAGTGAATGGCCCAGGGGAGTAGGTGAAGCTTTCTTT.